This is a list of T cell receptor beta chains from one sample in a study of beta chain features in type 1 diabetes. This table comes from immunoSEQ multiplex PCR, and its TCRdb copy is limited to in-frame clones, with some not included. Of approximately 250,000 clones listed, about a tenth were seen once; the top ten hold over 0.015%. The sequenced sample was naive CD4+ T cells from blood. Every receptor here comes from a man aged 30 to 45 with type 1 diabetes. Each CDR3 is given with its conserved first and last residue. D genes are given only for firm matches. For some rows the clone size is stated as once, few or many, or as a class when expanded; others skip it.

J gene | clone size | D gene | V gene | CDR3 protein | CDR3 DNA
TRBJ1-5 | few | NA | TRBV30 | CAWSVRGVQPQHF | TGTGCCTGGAGTGTTAGGGGTGTTCAGCCCCAGCATTTT
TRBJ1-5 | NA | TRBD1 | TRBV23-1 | CASSQLWDREGQPQHF | TGCGCCAGCAGTCAACTTTGGGACAGGGAAGGTCAGCCCCAGCATTTT
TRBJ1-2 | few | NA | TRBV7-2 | CASSVDRNYGYTF | TGTGCCAGCAGCGTCGACAGGAACTATGGCTACACCTTC
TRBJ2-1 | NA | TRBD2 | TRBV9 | CASSAAGTSPNEQFF | TGTGCCAGCAGCGCCGCCGGGACTAGCCCCAATGAGCAGTTCTTC
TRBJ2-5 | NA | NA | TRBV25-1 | CASSVDLGGQETQYF | TGTGCCAGCAGTGTGGACCTAGGGGGCCAAGAGACCCAGTACTTC
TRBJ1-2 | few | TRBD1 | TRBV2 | CASRQGQGDGYTF | TGTGCCAGCAGACAAGGACAGGGCGATGGCTACACCTTC
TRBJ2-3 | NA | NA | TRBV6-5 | CASSYSRGTDTQYF | TGTGCCAGCAGTTACTCGAGGGGGACAGATACGCAGTATTTT
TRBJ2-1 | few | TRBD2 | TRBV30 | CAWSVLAGGSEQFF | TGTGCCTGGAGTGTACTAGCGGGGGGGTCGGAGCAGTTCTTC
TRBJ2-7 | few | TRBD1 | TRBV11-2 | CASSLQGASSYEQYF | TGTGCCAGCAGCCTCCAGGGGGCGAGCTCCTACGAGCAGTACTTC
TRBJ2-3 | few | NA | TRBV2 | CASRGDTDTQYF | TGTGCCAGCAGGGGAGACACAGATACGCAGTATTTT
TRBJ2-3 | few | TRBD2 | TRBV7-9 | CASGNLAGGDYTQYF | TGTGCCAGCGGAAATCTAGCGGGGGGCGATTATACGCAGTATTTT
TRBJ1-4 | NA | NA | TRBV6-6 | CASSYGGSHEKLFF | TGTGCCAGCAGTTACGGCGGGTCTCATGAAAAACTGTTTTTT
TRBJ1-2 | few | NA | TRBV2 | CASSWRRPYGYTF | TGTGCCAGCAGTTGGCGGAGACCCTATGGCTACACCTTC
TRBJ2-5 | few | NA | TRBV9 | CASSVRPTEQETQYF | TGTGCCAGCAGCGTACGACCCACGGAGCAAGAGACCCAGTACTTC
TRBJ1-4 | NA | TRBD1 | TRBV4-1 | CASTGAGGEKLFF | TGCGCCAGCACCGGAGCAGGGGGGGAAAAACTGTTTTTT
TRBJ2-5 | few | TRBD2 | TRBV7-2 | CASSDRLAGGETQYF | TGTGCCAGCAGCGATCGACTAGCGGGGGGCGAGACCCAGTACTTC
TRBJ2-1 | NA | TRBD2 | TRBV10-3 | CAIRDLAGGKYNEQFF | TGTGCCATCAGGGACTTAGCGGGGGGCAAATACAATGAGCAGTTCTTC
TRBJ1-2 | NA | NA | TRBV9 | CASSSPRGAGFDGYTF | TGTGCCAGCAGCTCCCCGCGGGGGGCGGGCTTCGATGGCTACACCTTC
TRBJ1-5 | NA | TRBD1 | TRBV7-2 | CASSSQTWTGGSQPQHF | TGTGCCAGCAGCTCCCAAACTTGGACAGGGGGCAGTCAGCCCCAGCATTTT
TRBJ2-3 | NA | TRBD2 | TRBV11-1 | CASSLDGGSTDTQYF | TGTGCCAGCAGCTTAGACGGGGGGAGCACAGATACGCAGTATTTT
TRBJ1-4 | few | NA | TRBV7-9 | CASSLGWRPGEKLFF | TGTGCCAGCAGCTTAGGCTGGCGGCCCGGCGAAAAACTGTTTTTT
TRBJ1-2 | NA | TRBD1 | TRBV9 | CASSVSTGVGLYGYTF | TGTGCCAGCAGCGTATCCACAGGGGTGGGGCTCTATGGCTACACCTTC
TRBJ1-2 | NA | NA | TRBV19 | CASSIMGESGYTF | TGTGCCAGTAGTATAATGGGCGAAAGTGGCTACACCTTC
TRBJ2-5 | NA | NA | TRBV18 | CASSVQEGQETQYF | TGTGCCAGCTCAGTTCAGGAGGGACAAGAGACCCAGTACTTC
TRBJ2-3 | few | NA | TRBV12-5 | CASGPHSTDTQYF | TGTGCTAGTGGCCCACATAGCACAGATACGCAGTATTTT
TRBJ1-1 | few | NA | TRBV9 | CASSLAAGSTEAFF | TGTGCCAGCAGCCTGGCAGCGGGGAGCACTGAAGCTTTCTTT
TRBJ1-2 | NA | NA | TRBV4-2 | CASSQDRDKIGGYTF | TGTGCCAGCAGCCAAGATAGGGACAAGATTGGTGGCTACACCTTC
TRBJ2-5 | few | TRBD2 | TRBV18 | CASSPASGGLQETQYF | TGTGCCAGCTCACCCGCTAGCGGGGGCCTCCAAGAGACCCAGTACTTC
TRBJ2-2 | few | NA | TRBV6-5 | CASSYQSTGELFF | TGTGCCAGCAGTTACCAATCAACCGGGGAGCTGTTTTTT
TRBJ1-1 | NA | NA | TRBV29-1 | CSVAENTEAFF | TGCAGCGTGGCGGAGAACACTGAAGCTTTCTTT
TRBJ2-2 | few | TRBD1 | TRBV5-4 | CASSLNTGGPGELFF | TGTGCCAGCAGCTTGAATACAGGGGGTCCCGGGGAGCTGTTTTTT
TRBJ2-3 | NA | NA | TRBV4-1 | CASRTSTDTQYF | TGCGCCAGCAGGACAAGCACAGATACGCAGTATTTT
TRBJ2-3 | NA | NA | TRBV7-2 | CASSLGYTDTQYF | TGTGCCAGCAGCTTAGGCTACACAGATACGCAGTATTTT
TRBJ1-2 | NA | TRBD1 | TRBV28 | CVSTGILNYGYTF | TGTGTCTCGACAGGGATACTTAACTATGGCTACACCTTC
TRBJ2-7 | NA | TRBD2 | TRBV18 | CASQRSSGGGYEQYF | TGTGCCAGCCAACGATCGTCTGGCGGGGGCTACGAGCAGTACTTC
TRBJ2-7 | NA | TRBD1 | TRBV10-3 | CAISGTAYEQYF | TGTGCCATCAGCGGGACAGCGTACGAGCAGTACTTC
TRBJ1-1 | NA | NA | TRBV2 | CASGVMNTEAFF | TGTGCCTCAGGGGTGATGAACACTGAAGCTTTCTTT
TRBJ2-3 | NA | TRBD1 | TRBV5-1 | CASSQTGDRDTQYF | TGCGCCAGCAGCCAAACAGGGGATCGGGATACGCAGTATTTT
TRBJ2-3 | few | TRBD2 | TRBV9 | CASSVALAGGTDTQYF | TGTGCCAGCAGCGTAGCACTGGCGGGGGGAACAGATACGCAGTATTTT
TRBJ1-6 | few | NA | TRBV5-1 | CASSLGRVNSPLHF | TGCGCCAGCAGCTTGGGCCGCGTGAATTCACCCCTCCACTTT
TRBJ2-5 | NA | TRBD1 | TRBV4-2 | CASSQDKDRGQETQYF | TGTGCCAGCAGCCAAGACAAGGACAGGGGGCAAGAGACCCAGTACTTC
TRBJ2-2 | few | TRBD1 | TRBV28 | CARPRTGKTGELFF | TGTGCCCGTCCCCGGACAGGGAAAACCGGGGAGCTGTTTTTT